This entry lists 29 T cell receptor beta chains sequenced from one sample in a study of breast tumors, draining lymph nodes, adjacent tissues. Breast cancer patients provided tissue from their axillary draining lymph nodes. TCRdb re-called the multiplex PCR reads with MiXCR, one entry per CDR3 protein. The sample includes 150,000 to 200,000 distinct CDR3 sequences, roughly 30% of them seen just once. Sequencing input: axillary lymph node tissue. The receptors derive from a female donor with breast cancer. Some clones in this sample may be carry-over from other donors' samples.

This clonotype was observed at least ten times. This chain connects TRBV5-1 to TRBJ2-1; D might be TRBD2 (6 bases). Germline V gene data show CDR1 as SGHRS and CDR2 as YFSETQ. The CDR3 sequence is 13 residues long. Trimming left V 6 bases short and J 6 bases short, with 13 bases between. The CDR3 region has the DNA TGCGCCAGCATGCGGGGAGATGTCAATGAGCAGTTCTTC. Its translation is CASMRGDVNEQFF.

This clonotype came up many times. The gene calls are TRBV5-1 and TRBJ1-2; no clear D gene. The V and J ends lost 4 bases and 8 bases respectively, with 12 bases between them. Germline CDR1 is SGHRS and CDR2 is YFSETQ. CDR3 size: 12 residues. CDR3 protein: CASSPDGEGYTF. CDR3 nucleotide sequence: TGCGCCAGCAGCCCGGACGGAGAAGGCTACACCTTC.

The V and J genes are TRBV28 and TRBJ2-7, with D hard to call. The CDR3 is made up of 11 amino acids. Looked up from germline, CDR1 is MDHEN and CDR2 is SYDVKM. V was cut by 6 bases and J by 4 bases, with 7 bases left in between. The CDR3 region has the DNA TGTGCCAGCAGGGCCGAATACGAGCAGTACTTC. It yields the protein CASRAEYEQYF.

The chain carries TRBV30 and TRBJ1-1; D unclear. CDR3 length: 13 amino acids. Trimming removed 0 bases at V and 10 bases at J, with 15 bases between. CDR1 and CDR2 from the germline V gene are GTSNPN and SVGIG (reference sequence). The CDR3 reads CAWSVGAPGPAFF. Here the CDR3 DNA reads TGTGCCTGGAGTGTTGGAGCCCCAGGTCCAGCTTTCTTT. Looking up the rest from reference TRBV30 and TRBJ1-1 gives the full variable domain: SQTIHQWPATLVQPVGSPLSLECTVEGTSNPNLYWYRQAAGRGLQLLFYSVGIGQISSEVPQNLSASRPQDRQFILSSKKLLLSDSGFYLCAWSVGAPGPAFFGQGTRLTVV.

In its sample, this clonotype was seen a few times. The chain recombines TRBV3-1 with TRBJ2-7; the match to TRBD2 covers 7 bases. This CDR3 has 15 amino acids. Per the germline V gene, CDR1 is LGHDT and CDR2 is YNNKEL (reference sequence). V trimming: 0 bases; J trimming: 3 bases; junction bases outside the gene matches: 5. The CDR3 nucleotides read TGTGCCAGCAGCCAAGATTCAGGACTAGACTACGAGCAGTACTTC. Encoded protein: CASSQDSGLDYEQYF.

This clonotype was observed at least ten times. The chain employs TRBV18 and TRBJ1-4; tentatively, D is TRBD1 (6 bases). The CDR3 spans 15 residues. CDR1 is KGHSH, CDR2 LQKENI, per germline. Trimming stripped 5 bases from V and 6 bases from J, with 16 bases between. This CDR3 is CASSATGTFYEKLFF. As DNA, the CDR3 is TGTGCCAGCTCAGCGACCGGGACATTCTATGAAAAACTGTTTTTT.

This clonotype was counted ten times or more. The chain joins TRBV13 to TRBJ2-5, with 12 bases that match TRBD1. CDR3 length: 15 amino acids. The V and J ends lost 3 bases and 5 bases, in that order; junction bases with no gene match: 4. Germline loops: CDR1 PRHDT, CDR2 FYEKMQ (reference sequence). CDR3 sequence: CASSLGQGAFETQYF. In nucleotides, the CDR3 is TGTGCCAGCAGCTTGGGACAGGGGGCGTTCGAGACCCAGTACTTC.

At least ten counts were recorded for this clonotype. V is TRBV10-1 and J is TRBJ2-5, with TRBD1 matching over 7 bases. The germline V gene encodes CDR1 WNHNN and CDR2 SYGVQD (reference sequence). The CDR3 is made up of 14 amino acids. V lost 8 bases to trimming and J lost 0 bases; unmatched junction nucleotides: 6. Here the CDR3 DNA reads TGCGCCAGCTCCGGGGACAGCAACCAAGAGACCCAGTACTTC. Translated, it gives CASSGDSNQETQYF.

The rearrangement joins TRBV5-4 to TRBJ1-2; TRBD1 aligns across 8 bases. With V trimmed by 4 bases and J by 7 bases, 12 bases remained unmatched. The CDR3 consists of 15 residues. Looked up from germline, CDR1 is SGHNT and CDR2 is YYREEE (reference sequence). The CDR3 nucleotides read TGTGCCAGCAGCCCTAGCGGGGACAGGATCGGTGGCTACACCTTC. As protein: CASSPSGDRIGGYTF.

A word on this clonotype: At one of its ends the junction is not consistent with the germline gene, which may arise from a read error. The rearrangement links TRBV20-1 to TRBJ2-6; D unclear. The CDR3 is made up of 13 amino acids. CDR1 DFQATT and CDR2 SNEGSKA come from the germline V gene (reference sequence). CDR3 bases: TGCAGTGCTAGAGACCTGGAGTCCTACGTCTTGACTTTC. This sequence encodes CSARDLESYVLTF.

The chain recombines TRBV20-1 with TRBJ2-1; tentatively, D is TRBD2 (7 bases). V was pared by 0 bases and J by 4 bases, with 16 bases between. Germline values: CDR1 DFQATT, CDR2 SNEGSKA (reference sequence). This CDR3 is 16 amino acids long. CDR3 nucleotides: TGCAGTGCTAGAGATCCGGGTGCGGGGGCTTACAATGAGCAGTTCTTC. Translated: CSARDPGAGAYNEQFF.

This clonotype appeared many times. V usage is TRBV7-3 and J usage is TRBJ2-1; D unclear. Per germline, CDR1 SGHTA and CDR2 FQGTGA. The CDR3 covers 13 residues. V was pared by 5 bases and J by 5 bases, with 10 bases between. CDR3 in amino acids: CASSKTGNNEQFF. The CDR3 region has the DNA TGTGCCAGCAGCAAGACTGGAAACAATGAGCAGTTCTTC.

This clonotype was detected ten times or more. The J gene is TRBJ2-7, the V gene TRBV12-3 or TRBV12-4, with TRBD1 matching over 7 bases. This CDR3 comprises 12 residues. Trimming took 5 bases from V and 7 from J; bases not matched to a gene: 5. The CDR3 region is CASSARQGEQYF. The CDR3 coding sequence is TGTGCCAGCAGTGCCCGACAGGGAGAGCAGTACTTC.

Written as DNA, the CDR3 is TGTGCCACCAGCATTGAAGGATCAAACTACGAGCAGTACTTC. Protein: CATSIEGSNYEQYF. V usage is TRBV15 and J usage is TRBJ2-7; D is unclear. Trimming pared 4 bases from V and 3 bases from J, leaving 13 bases between. Germline V gene sequence: CDR1 LNHNV, CDR2 YYDKDF (reference sequence). The CDR3 length is 14 residues.

The J gene is TRBJ1-1, the V gene TRBV15, with D possibly being TRBD1 (6 bases). CDR3 length equals 11 residues. Trimming took off 9 bases at V and 8 bases at J, with 13 bases between the two ends. Germline CDR1 LNHNV, CDR2 YYDKDF (reference sequence). CDR3 in amino acids: CATRKGTEAFF. The CDR3 nucleotides are TGTGCCACTCGAAAGGGGACAGAAGCTTTCTTT.

This clonotype has a handful of counts. This clone may be a read error of a much larger clone one base away. V and J are TRBV10-3 and TRBJ2-3, with 12 bases matching TRBD2. Germline assignment: CDR1 ENHRY and CDR2 SYGVKD. This CDR3 contains 16 residues. As DNA, the CDR3 is TGTGCCATCAGGATCTCTAGCGGGAGGGCCTCAGATATGCAGTATTTT. Its translation: CAIRISSGRASDMQYF.

This clonotype was picked up many times. The chain carries TRBV5-4 and TRBJ2-5; 13 nucleotides agree with TRBD2. V gave up 4 bases and J gave up 5 bases; unmatched junction bases: 8. Germline V lookup: CDR1 SGHNT, CDR2 YYREEE (reference sequence). The CDR3 is 16 residues long. CDR3 sequence: CASSARPTSGRETQYF. The CDR3 coding sequence is TGTGCCAGCAGCGCCCGACCGACTAGCGGGAGGGAGACCCAGTACTTC.

In the case of this clonotype: One junction end disagrees with the germline gene, perhaps due to a read error. The rearrangement joins TRBV6-5 to TRBJ2-2; TRBD1 matches 7 bases. In germline, CDR1 is MNHEY, CDR2 SVGAGI. This CDR3 region has 16 residues. For the CDR3, the DNA is TGTGCCAGCAGCATTTACAGGGGTAGGGACACCGGGGAGCTGTCTTTT. Its translation is CASSIYRGRDTGELSF.

This clonotype was seen ten or more times. The chain links TRBV2 to TRBJ1-2; tentative D call: TRBD1 (6 bases). The CDR3 covers 13 residues. In germline, CDR1 is SNHLY, CDR2 FYNNEI. The ends were cut back, 3 bases at V and 2 bases at J, with 7 bases in the middle. The CDR3 DNA reads TGTGCCAGCAGTGACACAGGGAACTATGGCTACACCTTC. Translation: CASSDTGNYGYTF.

The chain has TRBV11-3 and TRBJ2-1; D unresolved. Looked up from germline, CDR1 is SGHNT and CDR2 is YENEEA. CDR3 length equals 14 residues. Trimming removed 1 base from V and 6 bases from J, with 10 bases in between. CDR3 DNA: TGTGCCAGCAGCTTAGGGTTGAGTAGCAATGAGCAGTTCTTC. This translates into CASSLGLSSNEQFF.

The chain uses TRBV6-5 and TRBJ2-2, with D possibly being TRBD1 (6 bases). V lost 7 bases to trimming and J lost 8 bases, with 8 bases between them. The CDR3 runs to 11 residues. The germline CDR1 and CDR2 sequences are MNHEY and SVGAGI. CDR3 loop: CASIGTGELFF. As DNA, the CDR3 is TGTGCCAGCATAGGGACAGGGGAGCTGTTTTTT.

This clonotype was recorded at least ten times. V gene TRBV6-5 combines with J gene TRBJ1-2; D gene unclear. The CDR3 is 12 residues long. Germline V gene data show CDR1 as MNHEY and CDR2 as SVGAGI. V lost 2 bases and J 6 bases, leaving 7 bases between the germline ends. CDR3 DNA sequence: TGTGCCAGCAGTTACGAGGGAAATGGCTACACCTTC. Amino acid sequence: CASSYEGNGYTF.

The chain combines TRBV6-1 with TRBJ2-2; 14 bases map to TRBD2. Germline V lookup: CDR1 MNHNS, CDR2 SASEGT. This CDR3 region has 14 residues. V was pared by 6 bases and J by 6 bases, with 0 bases of the junction left unmatched. The CDR3 reads CASRGLAGAGELFF. CDR3 coding DNA: TGTGCCAGCAGGGGACTAGCGGGGGCCGGGGAGCTGTTTTTT.

Of note for this clonotype: Being one base from a much bigger clone, this may be a read error. The J gene is TRBJ2-3, the V gene TRBV6-6; D unclear. CDR1 is MNHNY, CDR2 SVGAGI, per germline (reference sequence). This CDR3 has 13 amino acids. V shed 6 bases and J shed 0 bases, with 7 bases lying between them. Here the CDR3 DNA reads TGTGCCAGCAGCCGGTCTAGCACAGATACGCAGTATTTT. Its translation: CASSRSSTDTQYF.

This sequence joins TRBV19 and TRBJ2-3; TRBD1 matches at 8 bases. This CDR3 comprises 16 residues. Germline CDR1 is LNHDA and CDR2 is SQIVND (reference sequence). The trim removed 9 bases at V and 6 bases at J, leaving 17 bases unmatched. The CDR3 bases are TGTGCCAGCTATCGACCGGGACAGGCGAACACCGATACGCAGTATTTT. Its protein is CASYRPGQANTDTQYF.

The chain links TRBV20-1 to TRBJ1-3; 10 bases are shared with TRBD1. With 3 bases clipped from V and 0 bases from J, the junction kept 8 bases outside the gene matches. CDR3 length: 17 residues. Looked up from germline, CDR1 is DFQATT and CDR2 is SNEGSKA (reference sequence). CDR3 in amino acids: CSASRDRGVHSGNTIYF. The CDR3 DNA reads TGCAGTGCTAGCCGGGACAGGGGAGTTCACTCTGGAAACACCATATATTTT.

Turning to this clonotype: This may arise from a read error, as a much more abundant clone is one base away. The chain couples TRBV9 to TRBJ2-7; 9 nucleotides line up with TRBD2. The germline gives CDR1 SGDLS, CDR2 YYNGEE. This CDR3 has 16 amino acids. The trim removed 5 bases at V and 5 bases at J, leaving 14 bases unmatched. In DNA, the CDR3 is TGTGCCAGCAGTTCCCTTGGGACTAGCAGGAAAGACGAGCAGTACTTC. It encodes CASSSLGTSRKDEQYF. The full variable domain, rest sourced from reference TRBV9 and TRBJ2-7, is DSGVTQTPKHLITATGQRVTLRCSPRSGDLSVYWYQQSLDQGLQFLIQYYNGEERAKGNILERFSAQQFPDLHSELNLSSLELGDSALYFCASSSLGTSRKDEQYFGPGTRLTVT.

This clonotype was observed a few times. A read error is possible here, since a much larger clone lies one base away. The chain recombines TRBV9 with TRBJ2-2, with D maybe TRBD2 (5 bases). The CDR3 has 15 residues. The germline gives CDR1 SGDLS, CDR2 YYNGEE. The CDR3 DNA reads as TGTGCCAGCAGCGCCCCCATAGCGAACACCGGGGAGCCGTTTTTT. This codes for CASSAPIANTGEPFF.

This clonotype was seen only once. This chain connects TRBV9 to TRBJ2-5, with 11 bases matching TRBD1. This CDR3 is 15 amino acids long. V lost 4 bases and J lost 9; bases outside the gene matches: 11. CDR1 is SGDLS, CDR2 YYNGEE, per germline. The chain's CDR3 is CASSSGQGGGQPQYF. The CDR3 DNA follows: TGTGCCAGCAGCTCGGGACAGGGGGGCGGGCAGCCCCAGTACTTC.